The clone carrying this T cell receptor (beta chain) appeared once. The data were taken from a study of blood T cell repertoires in COVID-19. Turning to the study itself: PBMCs, B-cell-depleted T cells, or T cells provided the cDNA or gDNA that made up the material.

This CDR3 region has 15 residues. From germline, CDR1 is SGHDN and CDR2 FVKESK. V dropped 4 bases and J dropped 2; count of bases not matched to a gene: 6. Under the authors' procedure: Estimated nucleated cell counts came from reference gene primer amplification. Only in-frame clones appear in the TCRdb table, and some are missing; sequencing was by immunoSEQ multiplex PCR. That table gives V, J and clone size, and the DNA gave D and trimming. The sample has approximately 160,000 clones; 76% are singletons. The sequencing sample was made of peripheral blood. The chain links TRBV14 to TRBJ1-2; the match to TRBD1 covers 8 bases. This TCR came from a woman of 80 years or more with acute or convalescent COVID-19. Here the CDR3 reads CASSLPGTGNYGYTF. DNA of the CDR3: TGTGCCAGCAGCCTACCTGGGACAGGCAACTATGGCTACACCTTC.